Below, one T cell receptor (beta chain) is given with its context. The antigen is not known. Method: immunoSEQ multiplex PCR; TCRdb's copy keeps in-frame clones and lacks some. Among millions of clones, approximately 95% were seen once, and the ten largest hold about 0.41%. The entry originates in a study of shared clonotypes between healthy human individuals. Study context: Those who served as donors were a couple of women and three men between the ages of 18 and 49. CD4 naive cells filled three plates per donor, CD4 memory three, CD8 naive two and CD8 memory one. Whole-study findings and limits: The genetic and exposure-history diversity represented was limited by few donors.

Trimming at V came to 2 bases and at J to 6 bases, leaving 6 bases not matched to a gene. The length of the CDR3 is 14 residues. Germline CDR1 and CDR2: MGHRA and YSYEKL. The rearrangement links TRBV4-1 to TRBJ1-1; 7 bases fit TRBD1. The sample taken for sequencing was naive CD4+ T cells from PBMCs. Subset specified: CD45RA+ positively selected. The source of this sequence is a man aged 18 to 30 in good health. Some clones in this sample may be carry-over from other donors' samples. In nucleotides, the CDR3 is TGCGCCAGCAGCCAAAGGACAGGTGGGGCTGAAGCTTTCTTT. Amino acids: CASSQRTGGAEAFF.